This TCR beta chain was sequenced in a study of blood T cell repertoires in COVID-19. The wider study: Acute and convalescent COVID-19 samples came from the United States, Italy and Spain.

Details on this clone: One junction end disagrees with the germline gene, perhaps due to a read error.

Repertoires were generated with immunoSEQ multiplex PCR, while TCRdb's copy carries only in-frame clones and drops some. The sample lists some 150,000 clones; 80% to 90% were seen once. The germline V gene encodes CDR1 SGHTA and CDR2 FQGNSA. The CDR3 runs to 14 residues. The sequence was obtained from a man aged 50-60 years who had recovered from COVID-19. The sample taken for sequencing was peripheral blood. The chain has TRBV7-2 and TRBJ1-2, with 10 positions matching TRBD1. The CDR3 DNA reads as TGTGCCAGCACCTTAGACAGGGGGCACTATGGCTACACCTTC. It is translated as CASTLDRGHYGYTF.